Listed here are 10 T cell receptor beta chains from one sample, sequenced in a study of T cell responses to AZD1222 COVID-19 vaccine. Sequencing used immunoSEQ multiplex PCR; TCRdb keeps in-frame clones, though not all of them. The sample carries under 150,000 clones, about 90% recorded once. This specimen was peripheral blood, taken 28 days after the second AZD1222 dose. The origin of the receptors is an adult who received the AZD1222 COVID-19 vaccine.

The DNA for the CDR3 is TGTGCCAGTAGTATTGGGACCAAAGGCGGCAATGAGCAGTTCTTC. This translates into CASSIGTKGGNEQFF. This chain links TRBV19 with TRBJ2-1; D assignment may be TRBD1 or TRBD2 (5 bases each). Trimming removed 3 bases at V and 6 bases at J, with 15 bases between. The CDR3 is made up of 15 amino acids. Germline values: CDR1 LNHDA, CDR2 SQIVND (reference sequence).

The chain uses TRBV3-1 (or the pseudogene TRBV3-2) and TRBJ1-1, with 7 positions matching TRBD1. The junction had 8 bases not matched to a gene; V was cut back by 5 bases and J by 2 bases. Per the germline V gene, CDR1 is LGHDT and CDR2 is YNNKEL (reference sequence). The CDR3 has 15 amino acids. CDR3 protein: CASSYRQGGNTEAFF. CDR3 nucleotides: TGTGCCAGCAGCTACAGACAGGGAGGTAACACTGAAGCTTTCTTT.

The chain combines TRBV5-5 with TRBJ1-1, with 11 positions matching TRBD1. The junction had 10 bases not matched to a gene; V was cut back by 4 bases and J by 5 bases. Germline CDR1 and CDR2: SGHKS and YYEKEE (reference sequence). The CDR3 runs to 16 residues. The CDR3, as DNA: TGTGCCAGCAGCCCTGGACAGGGGGCGGGTTGGACTGAAGCTTTCTTT. Encoded protein: CASSPGQGAGWTEAFF.

The chain has TRBV19 and TRBJ1-2; 7 bases map to TRBD1. CDR3 length: 13 amino acids. Germline V lookup: CDR1 LNHDA, CDR2 SQIVND (reference sequence). Trimming cost V 7 bases and J 1 base; bases outside gene matches: 3. CDR3 coding DNA: TGTGCCAGTACGGGACAGAATAACTATGGCTACACCTTC. Protein: CASTGQNNYGYTF.

This clone was counted between two and nine times. The chain recombines TRBV6-4 with TRBJ2-2; possibly TRBD2 for D (6 bases). V was shortened by 3 bases and J by 1 base, with 9 bases between the two germline ends. Germline V gene lookup returns CDR1 MRHNA and CDR2 SNTAGT. The length of the CDR3 is 15 residues. CDR3 sequence reads: CASSESRENTGELFF. The CDR3 coding sequence is TGTGCCAGCAGTGAATCGCGGGAGAACACCGGGGAGCTGTTTTTT.

V and J are TRBV28 and TRBJ2-3, with TRBD1 matching over 7 bases. The germline V gene has CDR1 MDHEN and CDR2 SYDVKM. J lost 1 base, V lost 4 bases, and 5 bases had no gene match. This CDR3 is built from 15 residues. The CDR3 DNA is TGTGCCAGCAGTTCCAAAACAGGGGGCACAGATACGCAGTATTTT. Amino acid sequence: CASSSKTGGTDTQYF.

The table lists this clone with a few counts. V usage is TRBV7-9 and J usage is TRBJ1-1; 7 bases match TRBD1. CDR3 length equals 15 residues. Germline CDR1 SEHNR, CDR2 FQNEAQ (reference sequence). V shed 5 bases and J 0 bases; nucleotides not matched to a gene: 6. The CDR3 region has the DNA TGTGCCAGCAGCCCCCGACAGGGAATGAACACTGAAGCTTTCTTT. Translated, it gives CASSPRQGMNTEAFF.

This chain links TRBV20-1 with TRBJ2-5; D remains ambiguous. The V end was cut by 3 bases, the J end by 2 bases, with 7 bases between. The CDR3 consists of 12 residues. CDR1 and CDR2 (germline): DFQATT, SNEGSKA (reference sequence). This CDR3 reads CSASLRQETQYF. The DNA for the CDR3 is TGCAGTGCTAGTCTGAGGCAAGAGACCCAGTACTTC.

The chain links TRBV5-1 to TRBJ1-1; D gene uncertain. The V and J ends lost 5 bases and 6 bases respectively, with 20 bases between them. This CDR3 is 15 amino acids long. CDR1 is SGHRS, CDR2 YFSETQ, per germline. CDR3 nucleotide sequence: TGCGCCAGCAGGGAAGGACGGCCGGAGTTCCCTGAAGCTTTCTTT. Protein: CASREGRPEFPEAFF.

This chain connects TRBV27 to TRBJ1-2; the D is unclear. The V end was cut by 6 bases, the J end by 2 bases, with 7 bases between. Germline CDR1 is MNHEY and CDR2 is SMNVEV (reference sequence). The length of the CDR3 is 12 residues. The CDR3 DNA follows: TGTGCCAGCAGCGGAGTCAACTATGGCTACACCTTC. It yields the protein CASSGVNYGYTF.